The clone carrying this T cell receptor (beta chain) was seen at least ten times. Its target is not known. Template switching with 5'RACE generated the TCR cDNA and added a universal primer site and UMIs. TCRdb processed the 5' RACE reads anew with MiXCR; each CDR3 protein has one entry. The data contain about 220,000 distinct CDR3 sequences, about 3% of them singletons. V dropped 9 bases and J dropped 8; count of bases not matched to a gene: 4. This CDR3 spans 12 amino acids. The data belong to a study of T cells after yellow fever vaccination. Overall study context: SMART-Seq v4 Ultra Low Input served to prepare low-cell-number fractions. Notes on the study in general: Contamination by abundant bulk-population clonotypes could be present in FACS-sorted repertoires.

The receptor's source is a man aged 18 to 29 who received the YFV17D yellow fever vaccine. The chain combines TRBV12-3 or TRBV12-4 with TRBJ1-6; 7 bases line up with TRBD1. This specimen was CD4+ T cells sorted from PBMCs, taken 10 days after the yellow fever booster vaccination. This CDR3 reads CASTTGDSPLHF. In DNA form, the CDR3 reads TGTGCCAGTACTACAGGGGATTCACCCCTCCACTTT.